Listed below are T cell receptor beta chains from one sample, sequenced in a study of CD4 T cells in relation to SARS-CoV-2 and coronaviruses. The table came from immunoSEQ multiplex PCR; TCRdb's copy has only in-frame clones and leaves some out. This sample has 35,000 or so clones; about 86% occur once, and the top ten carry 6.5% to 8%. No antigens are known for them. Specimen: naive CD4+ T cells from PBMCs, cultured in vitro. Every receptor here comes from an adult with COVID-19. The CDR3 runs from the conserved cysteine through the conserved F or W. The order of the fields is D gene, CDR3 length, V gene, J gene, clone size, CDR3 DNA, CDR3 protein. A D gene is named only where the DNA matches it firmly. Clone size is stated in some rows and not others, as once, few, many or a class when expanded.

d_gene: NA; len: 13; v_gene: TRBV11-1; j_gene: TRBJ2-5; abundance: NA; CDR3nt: TGTGCCAGCAGCTTCTGGTCCCAAGAGACCCAGTACTTC; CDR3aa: CASSFWSQETQYF
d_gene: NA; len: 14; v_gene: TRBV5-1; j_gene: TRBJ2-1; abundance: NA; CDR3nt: TGCGCCAGCACGGAGGCGGACTCCTACAATGAGCAGTTCTTC; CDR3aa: CASTEADSYNEQFF
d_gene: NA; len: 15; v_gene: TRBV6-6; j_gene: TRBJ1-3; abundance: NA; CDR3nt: TGTGCCAGCAGCCTCGGTCCGGGGGCTGGAAACACCATATATTTT; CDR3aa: CASSLGPGAGNTIYF
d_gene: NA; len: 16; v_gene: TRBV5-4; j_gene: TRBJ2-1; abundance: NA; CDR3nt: TGTGCCAGCAGCTTGGAGGTAGCGGAGTCCTACAATGAGCAGTTCTTC; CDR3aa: CASSLEVAESYNEQFF
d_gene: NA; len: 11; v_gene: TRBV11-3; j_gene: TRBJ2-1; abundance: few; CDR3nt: TGTGCCAGCAGCGCCAACAATGAGCAGTTCTTC; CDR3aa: CASSANNEQFF
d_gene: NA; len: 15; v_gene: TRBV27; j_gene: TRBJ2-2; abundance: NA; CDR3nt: TGTGCCAGCAGTCGAAGAGGGGCGAACACCGGGGAGCTGTTTTTT; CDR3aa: CASSRRGANTGELFF
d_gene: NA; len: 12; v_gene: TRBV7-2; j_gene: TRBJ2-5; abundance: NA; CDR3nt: TGTGCCAGCAGCTTGGACTATACAACCCAGTACTTC; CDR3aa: CASSLDYTTQYF
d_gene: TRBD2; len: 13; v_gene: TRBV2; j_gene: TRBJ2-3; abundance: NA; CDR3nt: TGTGCCAGCGGGGGGGAATACACAGATACGCAGTATTTT; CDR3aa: CASGGEYTDTQYF
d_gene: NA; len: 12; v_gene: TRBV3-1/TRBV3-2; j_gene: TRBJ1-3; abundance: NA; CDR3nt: TGTGCCAGCAGCCAGGGAGGAAACACCATATATTTT; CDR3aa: CASSQGGNTIYF
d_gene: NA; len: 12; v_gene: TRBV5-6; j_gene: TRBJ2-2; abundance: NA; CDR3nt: TGTGCCAGCAGCTTGTTCTTCGGGGAGCTGTTTTTT; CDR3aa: CASSLFFGELFF
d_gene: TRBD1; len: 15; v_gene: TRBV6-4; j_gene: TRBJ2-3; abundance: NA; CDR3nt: TGTGCCAGCAGTGACCTGGGACAGTCCACAGATACGCAGTATTTT; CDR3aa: CASSDLGQSTDTQYF
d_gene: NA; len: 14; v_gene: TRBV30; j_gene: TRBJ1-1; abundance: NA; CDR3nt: TGTGCCTGGAGTACCTACAGGGAGAACACTGAAGCTTTCTTT; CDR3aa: CAWSTYRENTEAFF
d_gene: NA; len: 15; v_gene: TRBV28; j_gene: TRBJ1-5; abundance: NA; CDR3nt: TGTGCCAGCAGTTTACAGGCAAAATGGGTTCAGCCCCAGCATTTT; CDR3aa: CASSLQAKWVQPQHF
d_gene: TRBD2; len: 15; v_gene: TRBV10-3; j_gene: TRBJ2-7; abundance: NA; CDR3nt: TGTGCCATCAGTGTGAATAGCGGGAGCCCCCACGAGCAGTACTTC; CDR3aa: CAISVNSGSPHEQYF
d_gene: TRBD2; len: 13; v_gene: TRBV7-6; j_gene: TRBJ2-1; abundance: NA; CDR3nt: TGTGCCAGCACGAGCGGGAGTAGGGGTGAGCAGTTCTTC; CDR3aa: CASTSGSRGEQFF
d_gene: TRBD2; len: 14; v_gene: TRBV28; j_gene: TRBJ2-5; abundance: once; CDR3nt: TGTGCCAGCAGTACCCCGGGACTAGACGAGACCCAGTACTTC; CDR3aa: CASSTPGLDETQYF
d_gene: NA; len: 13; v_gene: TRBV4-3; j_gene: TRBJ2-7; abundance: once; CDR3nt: TGCGCCAGCAGCCAAGACGGGGGCAACGAGCAGTACTTC; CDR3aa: CASSQDGGNEQYF
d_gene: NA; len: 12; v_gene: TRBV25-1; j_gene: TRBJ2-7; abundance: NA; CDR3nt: TGTGCCAGCAGTCTTCGACTAGACGAGCAGTACTTC; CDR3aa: CASSLRLDEQYF
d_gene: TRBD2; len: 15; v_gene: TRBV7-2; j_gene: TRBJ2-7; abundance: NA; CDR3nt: TGTGCCAGCAGCAAAATACTAGCGGTTTCCTACGAGCAGTACTTC; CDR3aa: CASSKILAVSYEQYF
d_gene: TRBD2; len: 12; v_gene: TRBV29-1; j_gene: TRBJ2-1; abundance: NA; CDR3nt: TGCAGCGTTGAAGCCCGCGGGAGGGAGCAGTTCTTC; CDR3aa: CSVEARGREQFF
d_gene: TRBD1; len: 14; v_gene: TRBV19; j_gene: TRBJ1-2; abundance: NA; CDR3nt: TGTGCCAGTGGAAGGGGGACAGGGATGTATGGCTACACCTTC; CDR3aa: CASGRGTGMYGYTF
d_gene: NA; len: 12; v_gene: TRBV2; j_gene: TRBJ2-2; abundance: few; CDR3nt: TGTGCCAGTCAGCACCCCACCGGGGAGCTGTTTTTT; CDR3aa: CASQHPTGELFF
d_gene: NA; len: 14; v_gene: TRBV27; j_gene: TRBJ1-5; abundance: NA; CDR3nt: TGTGCCAGCAGTCCCGGACAGCCCAATCAGCCCCAGCATTTT; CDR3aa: CASSPGQPNQPQHF
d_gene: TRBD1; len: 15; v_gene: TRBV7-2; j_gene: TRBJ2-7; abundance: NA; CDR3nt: TGTGCCAGCAGCTTACCCGGGACAGGGGCCTACGAGCAGTACTTC; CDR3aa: CASSLPGTGAYEQYF
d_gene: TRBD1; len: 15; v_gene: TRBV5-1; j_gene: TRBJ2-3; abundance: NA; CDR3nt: TGCGCCAGCAGCCCCACCGGGACAGGGTCAGATACGCAGTATTTT; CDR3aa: CASSPTGTGSDTQYF
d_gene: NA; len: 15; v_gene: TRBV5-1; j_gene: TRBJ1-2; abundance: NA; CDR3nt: TGCGCCAGCAGCGTCCCGGGACATTCCCCTTATGGCTACACCTTC; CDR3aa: CASSVPGHSPYGYTF
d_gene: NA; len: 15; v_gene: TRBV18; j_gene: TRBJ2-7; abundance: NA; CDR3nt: TGTGCCAGCTCACCACCGCAGGGGAACGGGTACGAGCAGTACTTC; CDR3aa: CASSPPQGNGYEQYF
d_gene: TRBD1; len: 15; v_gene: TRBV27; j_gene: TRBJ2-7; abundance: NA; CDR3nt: TGTGCCAGCAGTTTTCCCGGACAGGGGACCCACGAGCAGTACTTC; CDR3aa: CASSFPGQGTHEQYF
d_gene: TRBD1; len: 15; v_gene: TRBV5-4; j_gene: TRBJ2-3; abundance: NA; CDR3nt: TGTGCCAGCAGCTTACGGACAGGTATCACAGATACGCAGTATTTT; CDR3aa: CASSLRTGITDTQYF
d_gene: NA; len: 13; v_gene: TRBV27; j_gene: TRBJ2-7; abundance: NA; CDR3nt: TGTGCCAGCAGTTCCCATCCCCTCTACGAGCAGTACTTC; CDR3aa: CASSSHPLYEQYF
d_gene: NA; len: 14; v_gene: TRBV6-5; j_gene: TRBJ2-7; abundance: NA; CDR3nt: TGTGCCAGCAGTCGGGACTCCTGGGACTACGAGCAGTACTTC; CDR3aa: CASSRDSWDYEQYF
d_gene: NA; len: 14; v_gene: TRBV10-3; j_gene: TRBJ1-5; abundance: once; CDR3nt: TGTGCCATCAGTGAGTACCAGGGCAATCAGCCCCAGCATTTT; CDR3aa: CAISEYQGNQPQHF
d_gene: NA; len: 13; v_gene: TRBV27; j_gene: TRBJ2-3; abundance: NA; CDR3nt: TGTGCCAGCAGAAAAAGGGGGACAGATACGCAGTATTTT; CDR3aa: CASRKRGTDTQYF
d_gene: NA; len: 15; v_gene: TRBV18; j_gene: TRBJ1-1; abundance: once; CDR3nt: TGTGCCAGCTCACCAGATTGGGGGTTGAACACTGAAGCTTTCTTT; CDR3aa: CASSPDWGLNTEAFF
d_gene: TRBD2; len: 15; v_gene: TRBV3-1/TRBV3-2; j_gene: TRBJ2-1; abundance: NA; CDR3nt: TGTGCCAGCAGCTACATGACTAGCAGTTACAATGAGCAGTTCTTC; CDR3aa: CASSYMTSSYNEQFF
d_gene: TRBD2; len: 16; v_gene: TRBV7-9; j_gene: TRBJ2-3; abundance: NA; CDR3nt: TGTGCCAGCAGCCCACAGGGAGCGGGAGTGGAAGATACGCAGTATTTT; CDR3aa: CASSPQGAGVEDTQYF
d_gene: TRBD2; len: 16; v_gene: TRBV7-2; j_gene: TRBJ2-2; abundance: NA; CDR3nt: TGTGCCAGCAGCTTAGTAGCGGGGGCGAACACCGGGGAGCTGTTTTTT; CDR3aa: CASSLVAGANTGELFF
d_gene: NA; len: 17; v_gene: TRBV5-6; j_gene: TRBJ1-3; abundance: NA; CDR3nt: TGTGCCAGCAGCTTGGTTTCAGTCCCCTCCTCTGGAAACACCATATATTTT; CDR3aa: CASSLVSVPSSGNTIYF
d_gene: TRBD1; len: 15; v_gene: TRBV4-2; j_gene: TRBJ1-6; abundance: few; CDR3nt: TGTGCCAGCAGCCCTGATTCGGGGACAGGTTCACCCCTCCACTTT; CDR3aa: CASSPDSGTGSPLHF
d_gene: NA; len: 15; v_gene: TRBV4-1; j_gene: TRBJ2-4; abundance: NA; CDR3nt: TGCGCCAGCAGCCTGGGACCGCTAGCCAAAAACATTCAGTACTTC; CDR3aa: CASSLGPLAKNIQYF
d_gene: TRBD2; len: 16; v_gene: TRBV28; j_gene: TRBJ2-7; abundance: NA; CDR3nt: TGTGCCAGCAGTTCCCTGCGGGGAGCGGGAGGGTTCGAGCAGTACTTC; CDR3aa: CASSSLRGAGGFEQYF
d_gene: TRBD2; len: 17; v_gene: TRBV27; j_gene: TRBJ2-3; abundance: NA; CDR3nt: TGTGCCAGCAGTTTAAAACCAGCGGGAGGGCCCACAGATACGCAGTATTTT; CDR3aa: CASSLKPAGGPTDTQYF
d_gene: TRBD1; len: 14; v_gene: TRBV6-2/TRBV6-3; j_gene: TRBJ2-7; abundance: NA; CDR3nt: TGTGCCAGCAGCCGAGGGGGCGAATTAGACGAGCAGTACTTC; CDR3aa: CASSRGGELDEQYF
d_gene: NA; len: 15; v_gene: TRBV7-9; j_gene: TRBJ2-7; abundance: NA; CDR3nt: TGTGCCAGCAGTCCAGTTACGGGAGTTTACTACGAGCAGTACTTC; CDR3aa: CASSPVTGVYYEQYF
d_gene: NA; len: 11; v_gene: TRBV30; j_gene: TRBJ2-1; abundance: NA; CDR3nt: TGTGCCTGGAGGGTAAACAATGAGCAGTTCTTC; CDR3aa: CAWRVNNEQFF
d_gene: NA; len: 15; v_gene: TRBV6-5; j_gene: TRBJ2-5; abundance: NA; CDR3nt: TGTGCCAGCAGCCGGATGGACCGGAGTGGCAAGACCCAGTACTTC; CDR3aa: CASSRMDRSGKTQYF
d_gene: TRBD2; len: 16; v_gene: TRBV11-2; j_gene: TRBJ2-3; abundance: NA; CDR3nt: TGTGCCAGCAGCTTAGTAGCGGGAGCTAATACAGATACGCAGTATTTT; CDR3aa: CASSLVAGANTDTQYF
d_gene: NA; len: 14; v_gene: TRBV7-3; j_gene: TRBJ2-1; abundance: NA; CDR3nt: TGTGCCAGCAGCCCCTTAATAAAGGGAGTTGAGCAGTTCTTC; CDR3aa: CASSPLIKGVEQFF
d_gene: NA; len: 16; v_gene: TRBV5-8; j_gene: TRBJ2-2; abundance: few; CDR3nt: TGTGCCAGCAGCTTAATCGTGACAACGAACACCGGGGAGCTGTTTTTT; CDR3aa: CASSLIVTTNTGELFF
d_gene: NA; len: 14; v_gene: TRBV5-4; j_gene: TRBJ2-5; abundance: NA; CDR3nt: TGTGCCAGCAGCTTACCTAGGAGGGGAGAGACCCAGTACTTC; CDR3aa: CASSLPRRGETQYF
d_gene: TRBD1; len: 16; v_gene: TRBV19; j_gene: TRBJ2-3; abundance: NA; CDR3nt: TGTGCCAGTAGTGGCAGAACGGGACAGGGAATGGATACGCAGTATTTT; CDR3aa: CASSGRTGQGMDTQYF
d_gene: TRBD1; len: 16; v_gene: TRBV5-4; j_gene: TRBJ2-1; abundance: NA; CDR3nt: TGTGCCAGCAGTTCAGACCCGGGACAGCTTAGCAATGAGCAGTTCTTC; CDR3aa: CASSSDPGQLSNEQFF
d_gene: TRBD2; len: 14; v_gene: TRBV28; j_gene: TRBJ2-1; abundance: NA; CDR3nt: TGTGCCATCTCTATAGCGGGAGTAGGAAATGAGCAGTTCTTC; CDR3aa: CAISIAGVGNEQFF
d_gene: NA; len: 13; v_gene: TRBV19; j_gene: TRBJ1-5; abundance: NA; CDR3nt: TGTGCCAGTCGGGGGGCAGGGAATCAGCCCCAGCATTTT; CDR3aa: CASRGAGNQPQHF
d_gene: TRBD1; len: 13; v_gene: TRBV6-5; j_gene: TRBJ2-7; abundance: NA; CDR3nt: TGTGCCAGCAGCCGGACAGGGGGTCGCGAGCAGTACTTC; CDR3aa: CASSRTGGREQYF
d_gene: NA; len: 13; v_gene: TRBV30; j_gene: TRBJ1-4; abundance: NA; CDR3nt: TGTGCCTGGACCCTCGAGGCTAATGAAAAACTGTTTTTT; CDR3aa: CAWTLEANEKLFF
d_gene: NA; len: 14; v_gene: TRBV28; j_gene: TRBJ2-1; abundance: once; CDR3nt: TGTGCCAGCACCATAGCGGAAACCTACAATGAGCAGTTCTTC; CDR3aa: CASTIAETYNEQFF
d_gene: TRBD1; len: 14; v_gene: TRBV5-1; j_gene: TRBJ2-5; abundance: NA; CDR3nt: TGCGCCAGCAGACTGGGACAGCTCCAAGAGACCCAGTACTTC; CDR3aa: CASRLGQLQETQYF
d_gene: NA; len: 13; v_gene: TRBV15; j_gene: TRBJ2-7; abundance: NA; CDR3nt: TGTGCCACCAGCACCAGGCTGTCCTACGAGCAGTACTTC; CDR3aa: CATSTRLSYEQYF
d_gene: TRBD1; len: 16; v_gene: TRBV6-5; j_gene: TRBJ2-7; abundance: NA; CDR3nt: TGTGCCAGCAGTTACTCGAGGCAGGGGGCTATACGCGAGCAGTACTTC; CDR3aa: CASSYSRQGAIREQYF